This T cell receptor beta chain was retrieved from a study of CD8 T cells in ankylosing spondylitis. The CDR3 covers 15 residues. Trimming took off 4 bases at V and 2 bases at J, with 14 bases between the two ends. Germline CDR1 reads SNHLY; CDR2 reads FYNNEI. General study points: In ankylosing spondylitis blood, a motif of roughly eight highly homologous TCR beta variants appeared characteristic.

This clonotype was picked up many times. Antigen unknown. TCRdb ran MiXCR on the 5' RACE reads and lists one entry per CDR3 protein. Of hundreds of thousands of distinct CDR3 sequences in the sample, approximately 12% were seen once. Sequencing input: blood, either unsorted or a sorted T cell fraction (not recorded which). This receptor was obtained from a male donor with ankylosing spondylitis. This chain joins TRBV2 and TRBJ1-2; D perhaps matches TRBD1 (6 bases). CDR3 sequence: CASSVIRGQNYGYTF. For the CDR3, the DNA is TGTGCCAGCAGTGTCATCCGGGGACAAAACTATGGCTACACCTTC.